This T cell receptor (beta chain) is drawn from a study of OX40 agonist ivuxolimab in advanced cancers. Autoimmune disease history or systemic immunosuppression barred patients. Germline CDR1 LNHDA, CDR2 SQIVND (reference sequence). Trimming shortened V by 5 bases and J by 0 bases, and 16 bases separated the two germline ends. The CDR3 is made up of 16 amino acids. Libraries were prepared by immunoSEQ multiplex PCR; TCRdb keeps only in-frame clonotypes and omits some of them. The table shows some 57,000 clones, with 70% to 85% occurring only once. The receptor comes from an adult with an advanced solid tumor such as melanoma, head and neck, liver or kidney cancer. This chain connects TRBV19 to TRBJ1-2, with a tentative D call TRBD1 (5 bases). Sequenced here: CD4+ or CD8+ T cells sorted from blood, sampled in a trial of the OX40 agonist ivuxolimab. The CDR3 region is CASSLGPGQSNYGYTF. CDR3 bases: TGTGCCAGTAGTCTTGGGCCAGGGCAATCTAACTATGGCTACACCTTC.